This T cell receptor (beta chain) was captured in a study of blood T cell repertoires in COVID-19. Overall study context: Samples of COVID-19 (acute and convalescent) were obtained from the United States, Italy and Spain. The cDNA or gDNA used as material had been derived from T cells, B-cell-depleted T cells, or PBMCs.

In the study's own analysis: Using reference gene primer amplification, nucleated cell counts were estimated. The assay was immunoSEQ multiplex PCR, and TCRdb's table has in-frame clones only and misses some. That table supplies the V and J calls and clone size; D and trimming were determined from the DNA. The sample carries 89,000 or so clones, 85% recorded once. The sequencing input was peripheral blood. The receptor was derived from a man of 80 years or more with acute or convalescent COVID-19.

The CDR3 DNA sequence: TGCGCCAGCAGCCCTAACTCTGGGGCCAACGTCCTGACTTTC. This gives the protein CASSPNSGANVLTF. The gene calls are TRBV5-1 and TRBJ2-6; D not resolved. Germline V gene lookup returns CDR1 SGHRS and CDR2 YFSETQ. Trimming removed 4 bases from V and 0 bases from J, with 5 bases in between. This CDR3 comprises 14 residues.